The 28 T cell receptor beta chains listed next were all sequenced from one sample in a study of cytomegalovirus exposure and HLA in healthy donors (dated by TCRdb to about 2017). Library method: the immunoSEQ multiplex PCR assay. For the multiplex PCR, a mixture combining 60 forward primers for TCR Vbeta segments and 13 reverse primers for TCR Jbeta segments was used. Drawn from immuneACCESS, this table holds only the in-frame rearrangements with V and J called that TCRdb kept. Clones are partly lost; checked studies trace under half to an unresolved V gene and leave the rest unexplained. This sample is represented by roughly 110,000 clones; 71% of them were singletons. The ten largest clones represent 2.8% of the sample. The sequencing input was PBMCs. These receptors all stem from a female donor in good health and CMV-seronegative.

The genes are TRBV28 and TRBJ2-5, with TRBD2 matching over 8 bases. The V and J ends lost 3 bases and 3 bases, in that order; junction bases with no gene match: 6. This CDR3 is 15 amino acids long. Germline CDR1 is MDHEN and CDR2 is SYDVKM. The CDR3 here is CASSLGYGGEETQYF. The CDR3 bases are TGTGCCAGCAGTTTGGGGTACGGGGGGGAAGAGACCCAGTACTTC.

The genes are TRBV5-6 and TRBJ2-7, with TRBD1 identical over 7 bases. The V gene end was trimmed by 3 bases and the J gene end by 8 bases; junction bases not matched to a gene: 8. The CDR3 totals 13 residues. Germline-derived CDR1 and CDR2 are SGHDT and YYEEEE. Written as DNA, the CDR3 is TGTGCCAGCAGCTACCAACCGACAGGGAAGCAGTACTTC. This encodes CASSYQPTGKQYF.

The chain couples TRBV6-1 to TRBJ2-7; weak D call: TRBD2 (7 bases). The CDR3 is 14 residues long. Between the trimmed V and J ends, which lost 6 bases and 4 bases, there was a span of 16 bases. CDR1 and CDR2 from the germline V gene are MNHNS and SASEGT. The CDR3 DNA reads TGTGCCAGCAGGTCGGGGGGCAAAGGGTACGAGCAGTACTTC. Translating gives CASRSGGKGYEQYF.

This chain connects TRBV9 to TRBJ2-7, with 9 bases matching TRBD2. CDR1 SGDLS and CDR2 YYNGEE come from the germline V gene. This CDR3 spans 16 amino acids. Trimming cost V 0 bases and J 7 bases; bases outside gene matches: 11. CDR3 sequence reads: CASSVGTSGPLMEQYF. Written as DNA, the CDR3 is TGTGCCAGCAGCGTAGGCACTAGCGGGCCATTAATGGAGCAGTACTTC.

The CDR3 protein is CASSLYGGSGQFF. The CDR3 DNA reads TGTGCCAGCAGCTTATACGGCGGTTCGGGGCAGTTCTTC. This rearrangement joins TRBV7-3 to TRBJ2-1; D is undetermined. Trimming took 2 bases from V and 12 from J, leaving 14 bases between them. CDR3 size: 13 residues. Per germline, CDR1 SGHTA and CDR2 FQGTGA.

The chain is built from TRBV7-6 and TRBJ2-2; 7 bases agree with TRBD2. The V gene's germline CDR1 is SGHVS and CDR2 FNYEAQ. The junction had 12 bases not matched to a gene; V was cut back by 6 bases and J by 5 bases. The CDR3 extends over 16 amino acids. CDR3 sequence: CASSSREAEGTGELFF. CDR3 bases: TGTGCCAGCAGTTCTCGGGAGGCGGAGGGGACCGGGGAGCTGTTTTTT.

This clone was counted a single time. In the same sample, other DNA sequences code for this CDR3. CDR3 in amino acids: CASSPTGVGGYTF. DNA for the CDR3: TGTGCCAGCAGCCCGACGGGGGTCGGTGGCTACACCTTC. The chain carries TRBV11-1 and TRBJ1-2; D may be TRBD1 (5 bases). Per germline, CDR1 SGHAT and CDR2 FQDESV (reference sequence). V was shortened by 5 bases and J by 7 bases, with 14 bases between the two germline ends. The CDR3 loop spans 13 amino acids.

The chain uses TRBV11-3 and TRBJ2-1; D is uncertain. V gave up 6 bases and J gave up 0 bases, with 12 bases separating them. CDR3 length: 15 amino acids. Per germline, CDR1 SGHNT and CDR2 YENEEA. In DNA form, the CDR3 reads TGTGCCAGCAGAGGAAGCCGGAGCTCCTACAATGAGCAGTTCTTC. It translates to CASRGSRSSYNEQFF.

This clone turned up a few times. The chain joins TRBV23-1 to TRBJ2-5; 13 positions agree with TRBD2. TRBV23-1 is an ORF, with its function uncertain. The junction had 10 bases not matched to a gene; V was cut back by 4 bases and J by 5 bases. The CDR3 is made up of 17 amino acids. The CDR3 coding sequence is TGCGCCAGCAGTCTGCGTGGACTAGCGGGAGAGGCGGAGACCCAGTACTTC. It is translated as CASSLRGLAGEAETQYF.

This clone was counted once. The chain recombines TRBV18 with TRBJ2-7, with TRBD1 matching over 10 bases. CDR1 is KGHSH and CDR2 is LQKENI in the germline V gene. This CDR3 has 13 amino acids. V lost 4 bases and J lost 5; bases outside the gene matches: 2. The chain's CDR3 is CASSRDRGDEQYF. DNA of the CDR3: TGTGCCAGCTCACGGGACAGGGGCGACGAGCAGTACTTC.

J is TRBJ1-6 and V is TRBV7-8; D is unclear. Trimming left V 1 base short and J 7 bases short, with 11 bases between. Germline CDR1 reads SGHVS; CDR2 reads FQNEAQ. This CDR3 is built from 15 residues. The CDR3 coding sequence is TGTGCCAGCAGCTTAGGCAGGCTTTTGAATTCACCCCTCCACTTT. The encoded protein is CASSLGRLLNSPLHF.

J is TRBJ2-1 and V is TRBV2; D perhaps matches TRBD2 (6 bases). Trimming stripped 7 bases from V and 4 bases from J, with 20 bases between. The germline V gene has CDR1 SNHLY and CDR2 FYNNEI. The length of the CDR3 is 16 residues. This chain's CDR3 is CASNPSARLLYNEQFF. DNA of the CDR3: TGTGCCAGCAACCCTAGCGCCCGATTGCTTTACAATGAGCAGTTCTTC.

This clone was observed once. The V call is TRBV19, the J call TRBJ1-5; 8 bases are shared with TRBD1. Germline CDR1 LNHDA, CDR2 SQIVND (reference sequence). V lost 6 bases, J lost 5 bases, and 27 bases stayed unmatched. This CDR3 region has 21 residues. The DNA of the CDR3 is TGTGCCAGTAGCCGAATAAGACAGGGGCCGAGTCCCTCCGGCAGGGATCAGCCCCAGCATTTT. Its protein is CASSRIRQGPSPSGRDQPQHF.

The chain is built from TRBV4-2 and TRBJ2-3, with 7 bases fitting TRBD2. This CDR3 spans 16 amino acids. Germline loops: CDR1 LGHNA, CDR2 YNFKEQ. V was clipped by 1 base and J by 0 bases; unmatched bases: 4. The CDR3 loop is CASSQAASGSTDTQYF. CDR3 sequence (DNA): TGTGCCAGCAGCCAAGCGGCTAGCGGTAGCACAGATACGCAGTATTTT.

The chain links TRBV29-1 to TRBJ2-1; 7 bases are shared with TRBD2. With V trimmed by 2 bases and J by 5 bases, 6 bases remained unmatched. Germline V gives CDR1 SQVTM, CDR2 ANQGSEA. This CDR3 comprises 14 residues. The chain's CDR3 is CSVERAGLNNEQFF. In DNA form, the CDR3 reads TGCAGCGTTGAAAGGGCGGGACTAAACAATGAGCAGTTCTTC.

This chain connects TRBV7-8 to TRBJ1-2, with 7 bases identical to TRBD1. Germline CDR1 SGHVS, CDR2 FQNEAQ. V dropped 5 bases and J dropped 7; count of bases not matched to a gene: 13. The CDR3 runs to 15 residues. The CDR3 loop is CASSPRGRGIGGYTF. The CDR3 bases are TGTGCCAGCAGCCCCCGTGGCAGGGGGATAGGTGGCTACACCTTC.

The CDR3 reads CASSPSGTRNEQFF. DNA of the CDR3: TGTGCCAGCAGCCCGAGTGGGACACGGAATGAGCAGTTCTTC. The chain employs TRBV7-3 and TRBJ2-1; possibly TRBD1 for D (6 bases). The V end lost 5 bases, the J end lost 7 bases, and 15 bases lay between the germline ends. This CDR3 has 14 amino acids. Germline V gene sequence: CDR1 SGHTA, CDR2 FQGTGA.

The gene calls are TRBV18 and TRBJ1-2; tentative D call: TRBD1 (6 bases). The CDR3 sequence is 14 residues long. V was pared by 3 bases and J by 2 bases, with 10 bases between. Per the germline V gene, CDR1 is KGHSH and CDR2 is LQKENI. The CDR3 is CASSPQDRNYGYTF. Written as DNA, the CDR3 is TGTGCCAGCTCACCTCAGGACAGAAACTATGGCTACACCTTC.

The chain has TRBV7-8 and TRBJ1-1; D possibly corresponds to TRBD1 (5 bases). Germline V lookup: CDR1 SGHVS, CDR2 FQNEAQ. The CDR3 is made up of 15 amino acids. V was shortened by 1 base and J by 3 bases, with 12 bases between the two germline ends. The DNA of the CDR3 is TGTGCCAGCAGCTTAGGCAGGGCGTGGGACACTGAAGCTTTCTTT. Translation gives CASSLGRAWDTEAFF.

The CDR3 is CASSPRAGRASYEQYF. Written as DNA, the CDR3 is TGTGCCAGCAGCCCCCGGGCAGGGCGAGCGTCCTACGAGCAGTACTTC. This chain joins TRBV7-8 and TRBJ2-7; weak D call: TRBD1 (5 bases). Germline V gene lookup returns CDR1 SGHVS and CDR2 FQNEAQ. The CDR3 totals 16 residues. Trimming left V 5 bases short and J 1 base short, with 18 bases between.

In its sample, this clone was seen a few times. The V gene is TRBV29-1, the J gene TRBJ2-1, with TRBD1 matching over 7 bases. V shed 7 bases, J shed 6 bases, and the junction held 3 bases outside the gene matches. The germline V gene encodes CDR1 SQVTM and CDR2 ANQGSEA. The CDR3 has 11 amino acids. The CDR3, as DNA: TGCAGCGGGGGACAGCTCAATGAGCAGTTCTTC. This sequence encodes CSGGQLNEQFF.

The chain couples TRBV9 to TRBJ2-2; 7 nucleotides line up with TRBD2. Germline CDR1 SGDLS, CDR2 YYNGEE. After removal of 0 bases from V and 6 bases from J, the junction contained 5 bases not matched to a gene. This CDR3 has 15 residues. Here the CDR3 reads CASSVGGSLPGELFF. The CDR3 bases are TGTGCCAGCAGCGTAGGCGGGAGTCTACCCGGGGAGCTGTTTTTT. The variable domain in full, with the rest retrieved from reference TRBV9 and TRBJ2-2, is DSGVTQTPKHLITATGQRVTLRCSPRSGDLSVYWYQQSLDQGLQFLIQYYNGEERAKGNILERFSAQQFPDLHSELNLSSLELGDSALYFCASSVGGSLPGELFFGEGSRLTVL.

The rearrangement links TRBV27 to TRBJ2-7, with D possibly matching TRBD1 (6 bases). Germline V gene sequence: CDR1 MNHEY, CDR2 SMNVEV (reference sequence). V shed 2 bases and J shed 1 base, with 12 bases lying between them. The CDR3 contains 15 residues. The CDR3: CASSLPNRASYEQYF. CDR3 nucleotide sequence: TGTGCCAGCAGTTTACCTAACAGGGCGTCCTACGAGCAGTACTTC.

The CDR3 nucleotides are TGTGCCAGCACGGGGGGGGCAACTCAGCCCCAGCATTTT. Residues: CASTGGATQPQHF. This sequence joins TRBV6-5 and TRBJ1-5, with D tentatively TRBD1 (6 bases). CDR3 length equals 13 residues. Germline CDR1 is MNHEY and CDR2 is SVGAGI. Trimming removed 7 bases from V and 6 bases from J, with 13 bases in between.

The gene calls are TRBV27 and TRBJ1-2, with D possibly matching TRBD1 (6 bases). This CDR3 spans 15 amino acids. V was shortened by 4 bases and J by 1 base, with 13 bases between the two germline ends. Germline V gene sequence: CDR1 MNHEY, CDR2 SMNVEV (reference sequence). The CDR3 DNA reads TGTGCCAGCAGTTCACCGGGACAACTTAACTATGGCTACACCTTC. It specifies CASSSPGQLNYGYTF.

This clone appeared once. The CDR3 DNA follows: TGTGCCGGGGCAGGACAGAGCAATCAGCCCCAGCATTTT. Translation gives CAGAGQSNQPQHF. The J gene is TRBJ1-5, the V gene TRBV28; possibly TRBD1 for D (6 bases). Trimming took off 11 bases at V and 1 base at J, with 12 bases between the two ends. Germline V gives CDR1 MDHEN, CDR2 SYDVKM. The CDR3 contains 13 residues.

The chain couples TRBV7-2 to TRBJ2-2, with D possibly matching TRBD1 (5 bases). CDR1 SGHTA and CDR2 FQGNSA come from the germline V gene. This CDR3 has 13 amino acids. Trimming took 5 bases from V and 4 from J, leaving 8 bases between them. This CDR3 is CASSQGPTGELFF. CDR3 nucleotides: TGTGCCAGCAGCCAGGGCCCCACCGGGGAGCTGTTTTTT.

The V and J genes are TRBV19 and TRBJ1-5; possible D gene TRBD1, 6 bases. Trimming pared 2 bases from V and 2 bases from J, leaving 13 bases between. CDR3 length: 16 residues. Germline V lookup: CDR1 LNHDA, CDR2 SQIVND (reference sequence). CDR3 sequence reads: CASSIKGDTGNQPQHF. In DNA, the CDR3 is TGTGCCAGTAGTATAAAGGGGGACACCGGCAATCAGCCCCAGCATTTT.